One sample yielded the 21 T cell receptor beta chains listed below, sequenced in a study of cytomegalovirus exposure and HLA in healthy donors. Produced via immunoSEQ multiplex PCR; TCRdb's table is partial and in-frame only. The sample yields over 45,000 clones, about 90% seen once. The sample comprised PBMCs. The source is a woman in her twenties or thirties in good health and CMV-seronegative.

V gene TRBV7-2 combines with J gene TRBJ1-1, with 8 positions matching TRBD1. The CDR3 is 15 amino acids. The V gene end was trimmed by 1 base and the J gene end by 4 bases; junction bases not matched to a gene: 5. CDR1 is SGHTA, CDR2 FQGNSA, per germline. This CDR3 reads CASSLGTGGLTEAFF. For the CDR3, the DNA is TGTGCCAGCAGCTTAGGAACAGGGGGACTCACTGAAGCTTTCTTT.

This sequence joins TRBV5-4 and TRBJ2-1, with 7 bases aligning to TRBD1. The CDR3 is made up of 16 amino acids. Germline V gene data show CDR1 as SGHNT and CDR2 as YYREEE (reference sequence). V gave up 4 bases and J gave up 5 bases; unmatched junction bases: 12. The CDR3: CASSQNRQGTNNEQFF. The CDR3 coding sequence is TGTGCCAGCAGCCAAAACAGACAGGGTACTAACAATGAGCAGTTCTTC.

This rearrangement joins TRBV7-8 to TRBJ2-7; TRBD1 matches 7 bases. With 3 bases clipped from V and 0 bases from J, the junction kept 5 bases outside the gene matches. Germline V gives CDR1 SGHVS, CDR2 FQNEAQ. This CDR3 comprises 15 residues. DNA of the CDR3: TGTGCCAGCAGCTTTACAGGGGAGAGCTCCTACGAGCAGTACTTC. Translated: CASSFTGESSYEQYF.

The DNA for the CDR3 is TGTGCCACCAGCAGCCGGGACAGCTTCCAAGAGACCCAGTACTTC. It codes for CATSSRDSFQETQYF. The rearrangement links TRBV15 to TRBJ2-5; 7 bases are a match to TRBD1. CDR3 length equals 15 residues. V trimming: 3 bases; J trimming: 1 base; junction bases outside the gene matches: 5. Germline CDR1 reads LNHNV; CDR2 reads YYDKDF (reference sequence).

This clone was detected a few times. The genes are TRBV6-6 and TRBJ2-7; D is uncertain. CDR3 length: 13 residues. Germline V gene sequence: CDR1 MNHNY, CDR2 SVGAGI (reference sequence). The CDR3 spells CASSYTPGSPIVV. The CDR3 DNA sequence: TGTGCCAGCAGTTACACACCCGGGTCGCCCATCGTCGTC.

The V gene is TRBV5-1, the J gene TRBJ1-4, with D perhaps matching TRBD1 (5 bases). Deletions cut 3 bases from V and 5 bases from J, with 14 bases between. CDR3 length equals 15 residues. Germline V gene sequence: CDR1 SGHRS, CDR2 YFSETQ. CDR3 sequence: CASSSTGGRNEKLFF. In DNA form, the CDR3 reads TGCGCCAGCAGCTCGACGGGGGGACGCAATGAAAAACTGTTTTTT.

V and J are TRBV28 and TRBJ1-2; maybe TRBD1 (5 bases). The CDR3 consists of 15 residues. V shed 5 bases and J shed 5 bases, with 18 bases lying between them. Per the germline V gene, CDR1 is MDHEN and CDR2 is SYDVKM. The CDR3 spells CASSESRAGIYGYTF. The CDR3 region has the DNA TGTGCCAGCAGTGAATCCCGGGCAGGGATATATGGCTACACCTTC.

V gene TRBV27 combines with J gene TRBJ2-7, with TRBD1 identical over 11 bases. With 5 bases clipped from V and 5 bases from J, the junction kept 23 bases outside the gene matches. Germline CDR1 and CDR2: MNHEY and SMNVEV (reference sequence). The CDR3 runs to 20 residues. For the CDR3, the DNA is TGTGCCAGCAGTCGCCGGACAGGGGGCGATCGCTGGGCGGCTCTCCACGAGCAGTACTTC. Translating it yields CASSRRTGGDRWAALHEQYF.

CDR3 sequence reads: CASGPLGQGSHTEAFF. CDR3 nucleotides: TGTGCCAGCGGACCCTTAGGGCAGGGCTCCCACACTGAAGCTTTCTTT. This chain links TRBV5-6 with TRBJ1-1, with a weak D call TRBD1 (5 bases). There are 16 residues in the CDR3. In germline, CDR1 is SGHDT, CDR2 YYEEEE. V lost 7 bases to trimming and J lost 3 bases, with 22 bases between them. Together with reference TRBV5-6 and TRBJ1-1, the CDR3 gives the full variable domain: DAGVTQSPTHLIKTRGQQVTLRCSPKSGHDTVSWYQQALGQGPQFIFQYYEEEERQRGNFPDRFSGHQFPNYSSELNVNALLLGDSALYLCASGPLGQGSHTEAFFGQGTRLTVV.

The chain combines TRBV11-2 with TRBJ2-7; D possibly corresponds to TRBD1 (5 bases). CDR1 SGHAT and CDR2 FQNNGV come from the germline V gene. This CDR3 is built from 14 residues. V was shortened by 5 bases and J by 3 bases, with 14 bases between the two germline ends. CDR3 bases: TGTGCCAGCAGCAAGGGGCCAGGCGGCTACGAGCAGTACTTC. Its protein is CASSKGPGGYEQYF.

A word on this clone: Mismatch with germline at one junction end may stem from a read error. The chain links TRBV11-3 to TRBJ2-7, with 9 bases matching TRBD1. CDR1 is SGHNT and CDR2 is YENEEA in the germline V gene. This CDR3 region has 14 residues. CDR3 in DNA: TGCGCCAGCAGCCGCCGGGGACAGGGTTACGAGCAGTACTTC. Protein product: CASSRRGQGYEQYF.

The genes are TRBV6-5 and TRBJ1-4; maybe TRBD1 (6 bases). Germline V gene data show CDR1 as MNHEY and CDR2 as SVGAGI. The CDR3 length is 14 residues. V lost 6 bases and J 7 bases, leaving 15 bases between the germline ends. This CDR3 is CASSTWQGSEKLFF. The CDR3 nucleotides are TGTGCCAGCAGCACGTGGCAGGGGAGTGAAAAACTGTTTTTT.

V gene TRBV6-4 combines with J gene TRBJ1-1; D remains ambiguous. This CDR3 has 15 residues. Trimming shortened V by 7 bases and J by 1 base, and 16 bases separated the two germline ends. Germline CDR1 reads MRHNA; CDR2 reads SNTAGT. The CDR3 bases are TGTGCCAGCAACCGATATAACAGCGGGAACACTGAAGCTTTCTTT. Its protein is CASNRYNSGNTEAFF.

The genes are TRBV27 and TRBJ2-7; no clear D gene. CDR1 is MNHEY, CDR2 SMNVEV, per germline (reference sequence). V gave up 2 bases and J gave up 0 bases, with 8 bases separating them. The CDR3 contains 14 residues. As DNA, the CDR3 is TGTGCCAGCAGTTTAATGGTTAGCTCCTACGAGCAGTACTTC. This translates into CASSLMVSSYEQYF.

This clone was observed a single time. This rearrangement joins TRBV28 to TRBJ1-2; D is undetermined. From germline, CDR1 is MDHEN and CDR2 SYDVKM. The CDR3 loop spans 12 amino acids. Trimming cost V 6 bases and J 5 bases, with 10 bases left between them. CDR3 DNA: TGTGCCAGCAGCCCCGGAGGGTATGGCTACACCTTC. This sequence encodes CASSPGGYGYTF.

The chain is built from TRBV2 and TRBJ1-2; D not certain. In germline, CDR1 is SNHLY, CDR2 FYNNEI. V lost 4 bases and J 0 bases, leaving 6 bases between the germline ends. CDR3 size: 13 residues. CDR3 coding DNA: TGTGCCAGCAGTGCGGACTCTAACTATGGCTACACCTTC. It encodes CASSADSNYGYTF.

J is TRBJ2-1 and V is TRBV7-9, with TRBD2 matching 10 bases. Germline V gene data show CDR1 as SEHNR and CDR2 as FQNEAQ (reference sequence). The V segment lost 2 bases and the J segment 5 bases; nucleotides outside the gene matches: 6. The CDR3 is 16 residues long. Here the CDR3 reads CASSLWGTSADNEQFF. In nucleotides, the CDR3 is TGTGCCAGCAGCTTATGGGGGACTAGCGCCGACAATGAGCAGTTCTTC. Combining the CDR3 with reference TRBV7-9 and TRBJ2-1 gives the whole variable domain DTGVSQNPRHKITKRGQNVTFRCDPISEHNRLYWYRQTLGQGPEFLTYFQNEAQLEKSRLLSDRFSAERPKGSFSTLEIQRTEQGDSAMYLCASSLWGTSADNEQFFGPGTRLTVL.

The chain employs TRBV7-6 and TRBJ1-4, with D perhaps TRBD1 (6 bases). Deletions cut 3 bases from V and 6 bases from J, with 20 bases between. The CDR3 contains 17 residues. Germline lookup yields CDR1 SGHVS and CDR2 FNYEAQ. For the CDR3, the DNA is TGTGCCAGCAGCTTCGCTAAGTATAGGACAGAGCATGAAAAACTGTTTTTT. This codes for CASSFAKYRTEHEKLFF.

This rearrangement joins TRBV7-8 to TRBJ1-2; D is ambiguous. From germline, CDR1 is SGHVS and CDR2 FQNEAQ. With 7 bases removed from V and 2 bases from J, the gap between germline ends came to 29 bases. CDR3 length: 19 residues. The CDR3: CASTPDEGQTTYPNYGYTF. In nucleotides, the CDR3 is TGTGCCAGCACCCCGGATGAGGGCCAGACTACCTACCCAAACTATGGCTACACCTTC.

V usage is TRBV6-1 and J usage is TRBJ2-7, with 9 positions matching TRBD2. This CDR3 is built from 16 residues. Germline V lookup: CDR1 MNHNS, CDR2 SASEGT. The V segment lost 0 bases and the J segment 3 bases; nucleotides outside the gene matches: 6. In nucleotides, the CDR3 is TGTGCCAGCAGTGAAGCGCCGAGCGGGAGGAACTACGAGCAGTACTTC. It yields the protein CASSEAPSGRNYEQYF.

The V gene is TRBV7-9, the J gene TRBJ2-2; 7 positions match TRBD1. The CDR3 contains 16 residues. The germline V gene encodes CDR1 SEHNR and CDR2 FQNEAQ (reference sequence). V shed 5 bases and J 4 bases; nucleotides not matched to a gene: 10. The CDR3 protein is CASSEEETGFTGELFF. The CDR3 DNA follows: TGTGCCAGCAGCGAGGAAGAGACAGGGTTCACCGGGGAGCTGTTTTTT.